What follows are 5 T cell receptor beta chains derived from one specimen sequenced in a study of T cell repertoires in cytomegalovirus infection. TCRdb re-analysed the reads in MiXCR, keeping a single row per CDR3 protein. The data contain 800,000 to 950,000 distinct CDR3 sequences, approximately 30% of them seen just once; the ten biggest clones take up 9.5% to 15%. The antigens for these receptors are not known. The sequencing here drew on cultured CD8+ T cells from PBMCs, taken from culture after CMV antigen stimulation. All receptors derive from a human donor in good health (CMV status not recorded). Some clones in this sample may be carry-over from other donors' samples.

This clonotype has just a few counts. The chain combines TRBV9 with TRBJ1-2, with D possibly being TRBD1 (5 bases). Germline assignment: CDR1 SGDLS and CDR2 YYNGEE. This CDR3 is 13 amino acids long. Trimming left V 6 bases short and J 0 bases short, with 9 bases between. This CDR3 reads CASTLGANYGYTF. The CDR3 bases are TGTGCCAGCACGCTGGGGGCTAACTATGGCTACACCTTC.

The gene calls are TRBV19 and TRBJ2-1, with D uncertain. CDR1 and CDR2 from the germline V gene are LNHDA and SQIVND (reference sequence). Trimming removed 5 bases from V and 0 bases from J, with 8 bases in between. This CDR3 comprises 14 residues. The CDR3 region is CASSQMSSYNEQFF. The DNA of the CDR3 is TGTGCCAGTAGTCAGATGAGCTCCTACAATGAGCAGTTCTTC.

The V gene is TRBV6-6, the J gene TRBJ2-7; a weak D match, TRBD2 (6 bases). Per the germline V gene, CDR1 is MNHNY and CDR2 is SVGAGI (reference sequence). Trimming cost V 2 bases and J 4 bases, with 12 bases left between them. The CDR3 is 14 residues long. DNA of the CDR3: TGTGCCAGCAGTTACGGCGGCGGGGAGTACGAGCAGTACTTC. Translating it yields CASSYGGGEYEQYF.

CDR3: CASSRVLGYEQYF. CDR3 nucleotide sequence: TGCGCCAGCAGCCGGGTGTTGGGCTACGAGCAGTACTTC. The J gene is TRBJ2-7, the V gene TRBV4-1; no definite D call. V gave up 4 bases and J gave up 3 bases, with 10 bases separating them. The CDR3 extends over 13 amino acids. Per the germline V gene, CDR1 is MGHRA and CDR2 is YSYEKL.

The chain recombines TRBV3-1 with TRBJ2-7; 14 nucleotides match TRBD2. V gave up 2 bases and J gave up 0 bases; unmatched junction bases: 6. CDR1 and CDR2 from the germline V gene are LGHDT and YNNKEL (reference sequence). The CDR3 loop spans 18 amino acids. The CDR3 nucleotides read TGTGCCAGCAGCCAAACGGGACTAGCGGGGGCCAACTCCTACGAGCAGTACGTC. This sequence encodes CASSQTGLAGANSYEQYV.